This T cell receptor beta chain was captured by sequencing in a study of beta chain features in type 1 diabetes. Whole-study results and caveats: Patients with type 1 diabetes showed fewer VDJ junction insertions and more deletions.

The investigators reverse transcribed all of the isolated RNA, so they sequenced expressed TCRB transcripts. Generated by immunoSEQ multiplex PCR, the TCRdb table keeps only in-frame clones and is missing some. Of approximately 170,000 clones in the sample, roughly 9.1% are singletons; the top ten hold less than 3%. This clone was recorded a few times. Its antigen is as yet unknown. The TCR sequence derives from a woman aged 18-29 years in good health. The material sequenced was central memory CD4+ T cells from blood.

The CDR3 is CASSYSSISNYGYTF. The DNA of the CDR3 is TGTGCCAGCAGTTACTCGAGCATAAGTAACTATGGCTACACCTTC. This sequence joins TRBV6-5 and TRBJ1-2; D uncertain. The V end was cut by 0 bases, the J end by 1 base, with 9 bases between. CDR3 length equals 15 residues. CDR1 MNHEY and CDR2 SVGAGI come from the germline V gene.